The clone carrying this T cell receptor beta chain was seen ten or more times. Its specificity is unknown. The ends were cut back, 2 bases at V and 0 bases at J, with 16 bases in the middle. Germline values: CDR1 MNHEY, CDR2 SVGEGT. This CDR3 is built from 17 residues. The sample comes from a study of T cell repertoires in cytomegalovirus infection. About the research overall: The public TCR beta signatures pointed to both CMV infection and matching HLA type. Broader study findings: The ex vivo response showed dominance by HLA-C-restricted CMV-specific TCR beta clonotypes. Summed frequency of shared TCR beta families picked out CMV carriers who also had the relevant HLA.

Each CDR3 protein gets one entry after TCRdb re-called the reads with MiXCR. The sample has 200,000 to 300,000 distinct CDR3 sequences; around 15% are singletons. The sample comprised PBMCs. The rearrangement links TRBV6-2 or TRBV6-3 to TRBJ1-1; D remains unclear. The receptor comes from a human donor in good health (CMV status not recorded). Some clones in this sample may be carry-over from other donors' samples. The CDR3 bases are TGTGCCAGCAGTTACGTTGATGAGTCAGGAGTGAACACTGAAGCTTTCTTT. Amino acids: CASSYVDESGVNTEAFF.